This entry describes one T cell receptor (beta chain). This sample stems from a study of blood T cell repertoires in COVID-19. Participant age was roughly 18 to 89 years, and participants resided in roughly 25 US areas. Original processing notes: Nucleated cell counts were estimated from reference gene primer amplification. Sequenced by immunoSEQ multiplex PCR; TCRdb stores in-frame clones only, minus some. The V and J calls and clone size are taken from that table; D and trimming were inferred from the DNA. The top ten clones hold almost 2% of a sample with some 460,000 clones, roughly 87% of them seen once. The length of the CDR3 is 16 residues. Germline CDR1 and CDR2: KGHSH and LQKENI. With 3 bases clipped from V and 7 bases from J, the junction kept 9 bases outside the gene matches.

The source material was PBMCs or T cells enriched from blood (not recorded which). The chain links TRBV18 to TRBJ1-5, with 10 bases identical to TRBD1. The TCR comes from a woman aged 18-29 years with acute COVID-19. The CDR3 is CASSPPGQGLGQPQHF. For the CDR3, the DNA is TGTGCCAGCTCACCCCCGGGACAGGGGTTGGGACAGCCCCAGCATTTT.